One sample yielded the 28 T cell receptor beta chains listed below, sequenced in a study of blood T cells in healthy people across ages (dated by TCRdb to the mid-2010s). The method was 5' RACE. The instrument was an Illumina HiSeq 2500. A second PCR of roughly 7 to 11 cycles was performed with a sample-barcoded 5' primer and a J-beta primer mix. The public reads were reanalyzed by TCRdb: fastp trimming at Q25, MiXCR alignment, in-frame beta chains only. CDR3 protein duplicates are merged, each entry listing the most common genes and DNA. Here the sample has 600,000 to 850,000 distinct CDR3 sequences; roughly 25% occur a single time. The ten largest clones add up to 8% to 10% of the sample. Another study also made use of these data, one on T cells of mothers and their children.

The sequenced sample consisted of blood. Receptors were obtained from a boy aged 10-17 years in good health.

This clonotype was counted between two and nine times. The chain recombines TRBV20-1 with TRBJ2-1; D call uncertain. Germline V gene lookup returns CDR1 DFQATT and CDR2 SNEGSKA (reference sequence). The V gene lost 3 bases and the J gene lost 0 bases, with 15 bases spanning the gap. The CDR3 is 16 residues long. The CDR3 nucleotides are TGCAGTGCTAGGGTCACCTCATTGAGCTCCTACAATGAGCAGTTCTTC. It is translated as CSARVTSLSSYNEQFF.

This clonotype occurred a few times. The chain couples TRBV7-8 to TRBJ1-5; D is perhaps TRBD1 (6 bases). V was trimmed by 1 base and J by 7 bases, leaving 11 bases between them. From germline, CDR1 is SGHVS and CDR2 FQNEAQ. The CDR3 has 14 amino acids. CDR3 sequence reads: CASSLGDRKQPQHF. CDR3 sequence (DNA): TGTGCCAGCAGCTTAGGAGACAGGAAACAGCCCCAGCATTTT.

This clonotype was observed a handful of times. J is TRBJ2-5 and V is TRBV12-3 or TRBV12-4; no clear D. The DNA end is more similar to TRBJ2-7, so the J call may be wrong. This CDR3 has 13 residues. The CDR3, as DNA: TGTGCCAGCAGTTCGGAGTTGGGTTACGAGCAGTACTTC. Protein: CASSSELGYEQYF.

V usage is TRBV27 and J usage is TRBJ2-5, with 8 positions matching TRBD1. Matching the DNA end better, TRBJ2-7 makes the J call doubtful. The germline gives CDR1 MNHEY, CDR2 SMNVEV (reference sequence). The CDR3 runs 16 residues. The CDR3 sequence is CASSLSPTGAAYEQYF. CDR3 coding DNA: TGTGCCAGCAGTTTATCCCCGACAGGGGCGGCCTACGAGCAGTACTTC.

The rearrangement joins TRBV10-3 to TRBJ2-1; D uncertain. Germline lookup yields CDR1 ENHRY and CDR2 SYGVKD. This CDR3 contains 16 residues. V lost 6 bases and J lost 3, with 18 bases in between. CDR3 protein: CAISEAIYNSYNEQFF. The CDR3 DNA reads as TGTGCCATCAGCGAAGCGATATACAACAGCTACAATGAGCAGTTCTTC.

This rearrangement joins TRBV11-2 to TRBJ2-7; 10 nucleotides align to TRBD2. This CDR3 is built from 18 residues. The V segment lost 4 bases and the J segment 0 bases; nucleotides outside the gene matches: 12. Germline V gene sequence: CDR1 SGHAT, CDR2 FQNNGV. CDR3 bases: TGTGCCAGCAGCTCCTGGCCCCTGACTAGCGGGTACTCCTACGAGCAGTACTTC. Amino acid sequence: CASSSWPLTSGYSYEQYF.

The V call is TRBV2, the J call TRBJ1-4; no reliable D call. The germline V and J ends were trimmed by 7 bases and 8 bases, with 8 bases remaining between them. This CDR3 comprises 11 residues. Germline V gene lookup returns CDR1 SNHLY and CDR2 FYNNEI. The CDR3 DNA reads TGTGCCAGCACCCCATCCGAAAAACTGTTTTTT. This gives the protein CASTPSEKLFF.

This clonotype came up once. V and J are TRBV24-1 and TRBJ2-2; 7 bases fit TRBD2. The CDR3 consists of 16 residues. Trimming took 3 bases from V and 1 from J; bases not matched to a gene: 4. The germline V gene encodes CDR1 KGHDR and CDR2 SFDVKD. CDR3 bases: TGTGCCACCAGTGATCTTAGCGGGCAGAACACCGGGGAGCTGTTTTTT. Translation: CATSDLSGQNTGELFF.

The V and J genes are TRBV29-1 and TRBJ2-3; 8 nucleotides match TRBD2. Germline CDR1 is SQVTM and CDR2 is ANQGSEA. V shed 7 bases, J shed 2 bases, and the junction held 5 bases outside the gene matches. This CDR3 is 13 amino acids long. The chain's CDR3 is CSAAAGATDTQYF. CDR3 nucleotides: TGCAGCGCTGCAGCGGGAGCCACAGATACGCAGTATTTT.

This clonotype has only a few counts. This chain connects TRBV24-1 to TRBJ2-2, with 7 nucleotides matching TRBD2. Germline V CDR1 and CDR2: KGHDR, SFDVKD. J was trimmed by 5 bases and V by 2 bases; bases with no gene match: 1. This CDR3 contains 14 residues. The CDR3 region is CATSDWEGTGELFF. The DNA of the CDR3 is TGTGCCACCAGTGATTGGGAGGGAACCGGGGAGCTGTTTTTT.

The rearrangement links TRBV14 to TRBJ2-5, with D tentatively TRBD1 or TRBD2 (5 bases each). Judging by the DNA end, TRBJ2-1 fits better; the J call may be wrong. Germline loops: CDR1 SGHDN, CDR2 FVKESK. The CDR3 is 13 amino acids. CDR3 coding DNA: TGTGCCAGCAGCCAAGTGGGGGTCGGGGTGCAGTTCTTC. Encoded protein: CASSQVGVGVQFF.

The CDR3 spells CASSHNGQGEEKLFF. In nucleotides, the CDR3 is TGTGCCAGCAGCCATAACGGACAGGGTGAGGAAAAACTGTTTTTT. This chain joins TRBV7-9 and TRBJ1-4; 8 bases map to TRBD1. This CDR3 comprises 15 residues. The V gene's germline CDR1 is SEHNR and CDR2 FQNEAQ (reference sequence). Germline trimming cut 5 bases from V and 8 bases from J; bases unmatched to any gene: 10.

This clonotype turned up a few times. This chain uses TRBV3-1 with TRBJ2-1, with D maybe TRBD1 (6 bases). The CDR3 covers 17 residues. The V end lost 4 bases, the J end lost 4 bases, and 20 bases lay between the germline ends. Looked up from germline, CDR1 is LGHDT and CDR2 is YNNKEL (reference sequence). CDR3 sequence (DNA): TGTGCCAGCAGCCTGGGACACCCAGCGACACAATACAATGAGCAGTTCTTC. Amino acid sequence: CASSLGHPATQYNEQFF.

The sample holds a few counts of this clonotype. J is TRBJ2-5 and V is TRBV28, with 8 bases lining up with TRBD1. Germline values: CDR1 MDHEN, CDR2 SYDVKM. The CDR3 contains 12 residues. J was trimmed by 11 bases and V by 3 bases; bases with no gene match: 5. The CDR3 DNA follows: TGTGCCAGCAGTTTGGACAGGGCGGCGCAGTACTTC. This encodes CASSLDRAAQYF.

The V and J genes are TRBV29-1 and TRBJ2-5, with D possibly being TRBD2 (7 bases). The end of the DNA fits TRBJ2-1 better, so the J call may be wrong. The CDR3 sequence is 15 residues long. Germline V CDR1 and CDR2: SQVTM, ANQGSEA. This CDR3 reads CSVEDGGLSYNEQFF. The CDR3 coding sequence is TGCAGCGTTGAGGACGGGGGGCTTTCCTACAATGAGCAGTTCTTC.

This sequence joins TRBV21-1 and TRBJ2-7. TRBV21-1 is deemed a pseudogene. The CDR3 is made up of 14 amino acids. The CDR3 nucleotides read TGTGCCAGCAGCAAAGGAGACATCCGATACGAGCAGTACTTC. As protein: CASSKGDIRYEQYF.

The table lists this clonotype with a few counts. V gene TRBV7-9 combines with J gene TRBJ2-7; TRBD1 aligns across 10 bases. CDR3 size: 16 residues. The trim removed 5 bases at V and 6 bases at J, leaving 13 bases unmatched. The germline CDR1 and CDR2 sequences are SEHNR and FQNEAQ (reference sequence). The CDR3 loop is CASSPGHGTGDGEQYF. CDR3 DNA sequence: TGTGCCAGCAGCCCTGGCCACGGGACAGGGGATGGCGAGCAGTACTTC.

This clonotype was detected only a few times. The gene calls are TRBV14 and TRBJ1-2, with a tentative D call TRBD1 (5 bases). Germline V gene data show CDR1 as SGHDN and CDR2 as FVKESK. V was shortened by 0 bases and J by 7 bases, with 15 bases between the two germline ends. This CDR3 comprises 15 residues. In DNA, the CDR3 is TGTGCCAGCAGCCAAGATCGGCGGGGGAGGAGTGGCTACACCTTC. Its protein product is CASSQDRRGRSGYTF.

This clonotype turned up a few times. This chain connects TRBV4-1 to TRBJ2-5; D perhaps matches TRBD2 (6 bases). The germline gives CDR1 MGHRA, CDR2 YSYEKL. The CDR3 length is 15 residues. Trimming took off 1 base at V and 5 bases at J, with 14 bases between the two ends. CDR3 bases: TGCGCCAGCAGCCAAGTTTCCCGGGGGAAGGAGACCCAGTACTTC. It encodes CASSQVSRGKETQYF.

This clonotype was seen more than once but under ten times. The V gene is TRBV5-1, the J gene TRBJ2-4, with D maybe TRBD2 (6 bases). The V gene lost 3 bases and the J gene lost 3 bases, with 13 bases spanning the gap. Germline lookup yields CDR1 SGHRS and CDR2 YFSETQ. CDR3 length equals 15 residues. The CDR3 region is CASSSALAHKNIQYF. CDR3 in DNA: TGCGCCAGCAGCTCCGCACTAGCTCACAAAAACATTCAGTACTTC.

This clonotype was seen only a few times. The chain combines TRBV7-2 with TRBJ1-2, with D tentatively TRBD1 (5 bases). The V gene's germline CDR1 is SGHTA and CDR2 FQGNSA. The CDR3 contains 16 residues. Trimming removed 3 bases from V and 4 bases from J, with 18 bases in between. CDR3 nucleotides: TGTGCCAGCAGCTTGTCAGGGATAAATGGGGGCTATGGCTACACCTTC. This codes for CASSLSGINGGYGYTF. The whole variable domain, remainder taken from reference TRBV7-2 and TRBJ1-2, is GAGVSQSPSNKVTEKGKDVELRCDPISGHTALYWYRQSLGQGLEFLIYFQGNSAPDKSGLPSDRFSAERTGGSVSTLTIQRTQQEDSAVYLCASSLSGINGGYGYTFGSGTRLTVV.

The chain recombines TRBV20-1 with TRBJ2-5; 11 bases match TRBD2. In germline, CDR1 is DFQATT, CDR2 SNEGSKA (reference sequence). Germline trimming cut 4 bases from V and 4 bases from J; bases unmatched to any gene: 5. The CDR3 has 14 residues. Written as DNA, the CDR3 is TGCAGTGCTAAGACTAGCGGGAAGGGAGAGACCCAGTACTTC. Its protein is CSAKTSGKGETQYF.

The genes are TRBV20-1 and TRBJ2-1; 7 nucleotides agree with TRBD2. The CDR3 consists of 12 residues. V trimming: 3 bases; J trimming: 9 bases; junction bases outside the gene matches: 5. Germline CDR1 and CDR2: DFQATT and SNEGSKA (reference sequence). CDR3 nucleotides: TGCAGTGCTAGCCCGGGGGGTAGTGAGCAGTTCTTC. Protein product: CSASPGGSEQFF.

The chain combines TRBV28 with TRBJ1-2; 9 bases agree with TRBD1. Looked up from germline, CDR1 is MDHEN and CDR2 is SYDVKM. This CDR3 has 13 residues. With 10 bases clipped from V and 5 bases from J, the junction kept 8 bases outside the gene matches. As DNA, the CDR3 is TGTGCCACCTGGACAGGGGAAGAGTATGGCTACACCTTC. Protein: CATWTGEEYGYTF.

The chain joins TRBV12-3 or TRBV12-4 to TRBJ1-5; TRBD1 agrees at 7 bases. Trimming cost V 6 bases and J 4 bases; bases outside gene matches: 9. The CDR3 runs to 15 residues. The CDR3 region is CASRLTGDGNQPQHF. In DNA, the CDR3 is TGTGCCAGCAGGCTTACAGGGGATGGTAATCAGCCCCAGCATTTT.

The V gene is TRBV5-1, the J gene TRBJ1-2; weak D call: TRBD1 (5 bases). Looked up from germline, CDR1 is SGHRS and CDR2 is YFSETQ. This CDR3 has 14 residues. Trimming removed 0 bases from V and 6 bases from J, with 12 bases in between. For the CDR3, the DNA is TGCGCCAGCAGCTTGGGCCCAGGGTCCGATGGCTACACCTTC. It encodes CASSLGPGSDGYTF.

Only a few counts were recorded for this clonotype. The CDR3 protein is CASSLRLAGVPGELFF. As DNA, the CDR3 is TGTGCCAGCAGCCTGCGACTAGCGGGGGTACCGGGGGAGCTGTTTTTT. This rearrangement joins TRBV7-2 to TRBJ2-2; 12 positions agree with TRBD2. The germline CDR1 and CDR2 sequences are SGHTA and FQGNSA. CDR3 length: 16 amino acids. The J segment lost 8 bases and the V segment lost 5 bases, leaving 9 bases of the junction unmatched.

The rearrangement joins TRBV29-1 to TRBJ2-5, with D tentatively TRBD1 (6 bases). This CDR3 has 14 residues. Germline-derived CDR1 and CDR2 are SQVTM and ANQGSEA. With 5 bases removed from V and 0 bases from J, the gap between germline ends came to 13 bases. Here the CDR3 DNA reads TGCAGCGTTTCAACCCAGGGGTACCAAGAGACCCAGTACTTC. It codes for CSVSTQGYQETQYF.